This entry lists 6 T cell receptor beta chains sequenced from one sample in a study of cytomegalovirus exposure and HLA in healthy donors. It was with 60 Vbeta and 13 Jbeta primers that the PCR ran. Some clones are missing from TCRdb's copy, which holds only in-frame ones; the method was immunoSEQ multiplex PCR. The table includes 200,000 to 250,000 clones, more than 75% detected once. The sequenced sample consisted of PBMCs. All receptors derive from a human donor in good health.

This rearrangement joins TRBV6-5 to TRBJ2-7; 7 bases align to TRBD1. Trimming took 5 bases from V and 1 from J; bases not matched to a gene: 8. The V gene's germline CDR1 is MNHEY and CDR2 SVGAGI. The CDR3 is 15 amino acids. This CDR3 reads CASSKTRDRSYEQYF. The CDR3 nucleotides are TGTGCCAGCAGTAAAACCCGGGACAGATCCTACGAGCAGTACTTC.

The CDR3 nucleotides are TGCGCCAGCAGCTCTCGCGGGGGTGGGCAAGAGACCCAGTACTTC. This translates into CASSSRGGGQETQYF. This chain joins TRBV4-1 and TRBJ2-5; 7 nucleotides line up with TRBD2. This CDR3 has 15 amino acids. Trimming took 5 bases from V and 2 from J; bases not matched to a gene: 8. Germline V lookup: CDR1 MGHRA, CDR2 YSYEKL.

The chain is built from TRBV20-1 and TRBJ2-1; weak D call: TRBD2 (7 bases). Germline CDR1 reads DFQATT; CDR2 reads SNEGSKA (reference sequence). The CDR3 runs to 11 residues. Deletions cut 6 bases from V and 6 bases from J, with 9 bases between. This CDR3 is CSAGGRNEQFF. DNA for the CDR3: TGCAGTGCCGGGGGGCGCAATGAGCAGTTCTTC.

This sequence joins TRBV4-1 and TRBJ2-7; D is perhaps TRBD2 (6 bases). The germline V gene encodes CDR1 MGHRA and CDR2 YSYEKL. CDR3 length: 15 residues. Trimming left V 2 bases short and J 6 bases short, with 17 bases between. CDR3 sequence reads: CASSQWASDRAEQYF. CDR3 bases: TGCGCCAGCAGCCAATGGGCTAGCGATCGGGCCGAGCAGTACTTC.

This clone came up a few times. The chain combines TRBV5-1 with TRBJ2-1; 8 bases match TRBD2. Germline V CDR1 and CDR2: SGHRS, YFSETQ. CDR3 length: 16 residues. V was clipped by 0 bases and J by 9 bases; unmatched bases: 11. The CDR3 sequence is CASSLAQAGAEGEQFF. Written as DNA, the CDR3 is TGCGCCAGCAGCTTGGCCCAAGCGGGAGCGGAGGGTGAGCAGTTCTTC.

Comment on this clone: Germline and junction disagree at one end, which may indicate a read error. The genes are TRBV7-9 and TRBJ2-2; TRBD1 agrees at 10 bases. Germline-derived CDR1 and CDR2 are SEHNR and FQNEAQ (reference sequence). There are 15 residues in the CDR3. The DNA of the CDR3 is TGTTCCAGCAGCGAGGGACAGGGGTACACCGGGGAGCTGTTTTTT. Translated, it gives CSSSEGQGYTGELFF.